A single sample is the source of the 17 T cell receptor delta chains below, sequenced in a study of Vγ9Vδ2 T cells in congenital toxoplasmosis. Template-switch reverse transcription used TRGC- and TRDC-specific primers together in a single tube. The TRGC primer was designed to bind both TRGC1 and TRGC2 constant genes. TCRdb reanalyzed the reads using CATT. The table shows several hundred delta-chain clones, with about an eighth occurring only once. The sequencing input was gamma-delta T cells from blood. These receptors were obtained from a child younger than 10 born to a mother with Toxoplasma gondii infection during pregnancy, either congenitally infected or uninfected (not recorded which).

Worth noting for this clone: The protein TCRdb lists belongs to a much larger clone and differs from this DNA's translation at residue 5, which points to a read error; the protein shown is made from the DNA. The chain joins TRDV3 to TRDJ1, with TRDD2 identical over 8 bases. This CDR3 is built from 21 residues. V trimming: 1 base; J trimming: 0 bases; junction bases outside the gene matches: 25. Germline V gene data show CDR1 as TVYSNPD and CDR2 as GDNSRS (reference sequence). The CDR3 DNA reads as TGTGCCTTTATCTGCTTCCTACGGAAAGATATCGTATTCCCGTACACCGATAAACTCATCTTT. It translates to CAFICFLRKDIVFPYTDKLIF. Full variable domain (rest looked up from reference TRDV3 and TRDJ1): CDKVTQSSPDQTVASGSEVVLLCTYDTVYSNPDLFWYRIRPDYSFQFVFYGDNSRSEGADFTQGRFSVKHILTQKAFHLVISPVRTEDSATYYCAFICFLRKDIVFPYTDKLIFGKGTRVTVEP.

This clone ranks as large (0.1 to 1%). The chain combines TRDV2 with TRDJ3, with TRDD3 identical over 10 bases. V trimming: 0 bases; J trimming: 0 bases; junction bases outside the gene matches: 1. From germline, CDR1 is GEAIGNYY and CDR2 EKD. CDR3 length: 18 residues. The CDR3 protein is CACDTGGIRSWDTRQMFF. CDR3 DNA sequence: TGTGCCTGTGACACCGGGGGGATACGCTCCTGGGACACCCGACAGATGTTTTTC.

This clone is medium-sized by share. A read error may be the cause here, since a much bigger clone is one base away. No V segment was called; the J segment is TRDJ1; TRDD3, the D gene given by the table, was not confirmed from the DNA. The CDR3 has 20 amino acids. DNA of the CDR3: TGTGCAAAAGATACCCAGGGAAGTCTTATTCGTGAGGGACGGGCCGATAAACTCATCTTT. It encodes CAKDTQGSLIREGRADKLIF.

Concerning this clone: Since a far larger clone is one base different, this is likely a read error. The same CDR3 can be traced to other DNA sequences in this sample. This chain links TRDV3 with TRDJ1; D might be TRDD3 (6 bases). The CDR3 is 17 residues long. Germline V gene lookup returns CDR1 TVYSNPD and CDR2 GDNSRS (reference sequence). Between the trimmed V and J ends, which lost 3 bases and 1 base, there was a span of 24 bases. CDR3 sequence reads: CAFAIRLLLGGTDKLIF. CDR3 DNA sequence: TGTGCCTTCGCCATCCGCCTACTACTGGGAGGCACCGATAAACTCATCTTT.

In the case of this clone: With only one base between it and a far larger clone, this is likely a read error. The sample contains more than one DNA sequence encoding this CDR3. This chain connects TRDV1 to TRDJ1; D may be TRDD2 (6 bases). The germline CDR1 and CDR2 sequences are TSWWSYY and QGS. The length of the CDR3 is 18 residues. The ends were cut back, 1 base at V and 4 bases at J, with 22 bases in the middle. The CDR3 DNA sequence: TGTGCTCTTGGGGAACACTGTCTTCCTGAAGGGCCGGGCGATAAACTCATCTTT. This gives the protein CALGEHCLPEGPGDKLIF.

A note on this clone: It differs at one base from a far larger clone, so likely a read error. The same CDR3 can be traced to other DNA sequences in this sample. The chain has TRDV1 and TRDJ1; D is undetermined. Germline CDR1 and CDR2: TSWWSYY and QGS. This CDR3 comprises 14 residues. V shed 1 base and J shed 4 bases, with 10 bases lying between them. The CDR3 nucleotides are TGTGCTCTTGGGGAACAAAGTCTCAGCGATAAACTCATCTTT. As protein: CALGEQSLSDKLIF.

By frequency in the sample, this clone is large (0.1 to 1%). The V and J genes are TRDV1 and TRDJ1; D is uncertain. V gave up 3 bases and J gave up 1 base, with 30 bases separating them. Looked up from germline, CDR1 is TSWWSYY and CDR2 is QGS. The CDR3 sequence is 21 residues long. As DNA, the CDR3 is TGTGCTCTTGGGGAGGGCCAGAGGGCTGCTACGAAACTTATCCCCACCGATAAACTCATCTTT. Its translation is CALGEGQRAATKLIPTDKLIF.

As regards this clone: It differs at one base from a far larger clone, so likely a read error. V gene TRDV3 combines with J gene TRDJ1; TRDD2 aligns across 8 bases. CDR3 length: 13 residues. Trimming took 5 bases from V and 2 from J; bases not matched to a gene: 7. Germline CDR1 and CDR2: TVYSNPD and GDNSRS (reference sequence). CDR3 protein: CAPFLSRTDKLIF. The CDR3 region has the DNA TGTGCCCCCTTCCTATCCCGGACCGATAAACTCATCTTT.

Note on this clone: It differs at one base from a far larger clone, so likely a read error. The chain is built from TRDV1 and TRDJ1; 10 bases are shared with TRDD3. Germline V lookup: CDR1 TSWWSYY, CDR2 QGS. Germline trimming cut 5 bases from V and 2 bases from J; bases unmatched to any gene: 32. This CDR3 spans 24 amino acids. CDR3 in DNA: TGTGCTCTTGGGCTAGGACCCGTCCGACGAGGTCTCTGGGGGATATGCTGTAGTACCGATAAACTCATCTTT. The encoded protein is CALGLGPVRRGLWGICCSTDKLIF.

In its sample, this clone was seen once. A far bigger clonotype differs at one base, so this is likely a read error. The chain links TRDV3 to TRDJ3, with 10 positions matching TRDD3. Germline V gene data show CDR1 as TVYSNPD and CDR2 as GDNSRS (reference sequence). The V and J ends lost 2 bases and 0 bases, in that order; junction bases with no gene match: 22. CDR3 size: 23 residues. The CDR3 spells CAFRPSNECGGYLSSWDTRQMFF. CDR3 DNA sequence: TGTGCCTTTCGGCCTTCCAACGAATGTGGGGGATACCTCAGCTCCTGGGACACCCGACAGATGTTTTTC.

This clone occurred a few times. The gene calls are TRDV1 and TRDJ1, with D perhaps TRDD2 or TRDD3 (5 bases each). The V end was cut by 2 bases, the J end by 0 bases, with 31 bases between. Per germline, CDR1 TSWWSYY and CDR2 QGS. This CDR3 spans 22 amino acids. CDR3 bases: TGTGCTCTTGGGGAAAGTGCCTACCAGTACTGGTCCCATTTCCCGTACACCGATAAACTCATCTTT. It translates to CALGESAYQYWSHFPYTDKLIF.

The rearrangement links TRDV1 to TRDJ1, with 10 bases matching TRDD3. The CDR3 loop spans 16 amino acids. Germline V gene lookup returns CDR1 TSWWSYY and CDR2 QGS. J was trimmed by 11 bases and V by 0 bases; bases with no gene match: 12. CDR3 coding DNA: TGTGCTCTTGGGGAACTCTTACTGGGGGATCATGCATCGCTCATCTTT. It is translated as CALGELLLGDHASLIF.

Comment on this clone: A clone one base away is much larger, so this may be a read error. The rearrangement uses TRDV1 and TRDJ1; 8 positions agree with TRDD3. Per germline, CDR1 TSWWSYY and CDR2 QGS. This CDR3 has 22 amino acids. Trimming at V came to 3 bases and at J to 4 bases, leaving 28 bases not matched to a gene. The chain's CDR3 is CALGDPRHSPHTGGHQIDKLIF. The CDR3 bases are TGTGCTCTTGGGGACCCCAGGCATTCCCCACATACTGGGGGTCACCAAATCGATAAACTCATCTTT.

J is TRDJ3 and V is TRDV2; 10 nucleotides align to TRDD3. With V trimmed by 6 bases and J by 0 bases, 10 bases remained unmatched. Looked up from germline, CDR1 is GEAIGNYY and CDR2 is EKD. CDR3 length: 19 amino acids. The CDR3 region has the DNA TGTGCCTGTAACCTGACTGGGGGATTCCTCTCCTGGGACACCCGACAGATGTTTTTC. This codes for CACNLTGGFLSWDTRQMFF.

Points on this clone: The likely explanation is a read error, given a far larger clone one base away. This sequence joins TRDV1 and TRDJ1; 13 bases are shared with TRDD3. The CDR3 is made up of 25 amino acids. The trim removed 1 base at V and 1 base at J, leaving 27 bases unmatched. The germline V gene encodes CDR1 TSWWSYY and CDR2 QGS. CDR3 DNA: TGTGCTCTTGGGGAACCAAGTTGCCCCACTGGGGGATACGCGAGGAGGAGTAACTTCACCGATAAACTCATCTTT. Its protein is CALGEPSCPTGGYARRSNFTDKLIF.

In the case of this clone: A much larger clone lies a single base off, so this may be a read error. The rearrangement links TRDV1 to TRDJ1; possibly TRDD3 for D (6 bases). CDR1 and CDR2 (germline): TSWWSYY, QGS. With 2 bases removed from V and 2 bases from J, the gap between germline ends came to 33 bases. The CDR3 contains 22 residues. CDR3 amino acids: CALGEGTPTNDGGWLHTDKLIF. CDR3 DNA sequence: TGTGCTCTTGGGGAAGGAACCCCCACCAATGATGGGGGGTGGTTACATACCGATAAACTCATCTTT.

This clone appeared a few times. A read error is possible here, since a much larger clone lies one base away. This rearrangement joins TRDV2 to TRDJ3, with D uncertain. In germline, CDR1 is GEAIGNYY, CDR2 EKD. There are 18 residues in the CDR3. CDR3 loop: CASDTGGALSWDTRQMFF. Written as DNA, the CDR3 is TGTGCCAGTGACACGGGCGGGGCACTTTCCTGGGACACCCGACAGATGTTTTTC.